A selection of T cell receptor beta chains follows, all from one sample in a study of blood T cells in healthy people across ages. TCRdb independently ran MiXCR on the 5' RACE reads; one entry per CDR3 protein. The data contain 1.5 million to 2 million distinct CDR3 sequences, about 30% of them singletons. Sequencing was carried out using blood. These receptors all stem from a woman aged 25-40 years in good health. The CDR3 runs from the conserved cysteine through the conserved F or W. The order of the fields is D gene, V gene, clone size, J gene, CDR3 protein, CDR3 DNA. A D gene is named only where the DNA matches it firmly. Size is omitted from some rows. Given values are once, few, many or a class for expanded clones.

d_gene: TRBD2
v_gene: TRBV10-3
abundance: many
j_gene: TRBJ2-7
CDR3aa: CSIRPADSSGGQPYEQYF
CDR3nt: TGTTCCATCAGGCCCGCCGACTCTAGCGGGGGACAACCCTACGAGCAGTACTTC

d_gene: -
v_gene: TRBV20-1
abundance: -
j_gene: TRBJ1-4
CDR3aa: CSVSGDSSNEKLFF
CDR3nt: TGCAGTGTTTCCGGAGACAGTTCTAATGAAAAACTGTTTTTT

d_gene: -
v_gene: TRBV25-1
abundance: few
j_gene: TRBJ2-5
CDR3aa: CASSGDGEKGETQYF
CDR3nt: TGTGCCAGCAGTGGGGACGGTGAGAAGGGGGAGACCCAGTACTTC

d_gene: TRBD1
v_gene: TRBV2
abundance: -
j_gene: TRBJ1-1
CDR3aa: CASSELTGGMNTEAFF
CDR3nt: TGTGCCAGCAGTGAATTAACAGGGGGCATGAACACTGAAGCTTTCTTT

d_gene: -
v_gene: TRBV3-1
abundance: few
j_gene: TRBJ2-1
CDR3aa: CASSGGTQQFF
CDR3nt: TGTGCCAGCAGCGGCGGGACTCAGCAGTTCTTC

d_gene: TRBD2
v_gene: TRBV18
abundance: many
j_gene: TRBJ2-4
CDR3aa: CASSPSGGENIQYF
CDR3nt: TGTGCCAGCTCACCTTCCGGGGGGGAAAACATTCAGTACTTC

d_gene: -
v_gene: TRBV6-5
abundance: few
j_gene: TRBJ2-7
CDR3aa: CASSYGTGYDEQYF
CDR3nt: TGTGCCAGCAGTTACGGGACTGGGTACGACGAGCAGTACTTC

d_gene: -
v_gene: TRBV7-9
abundance: -
j_gene: TRBJ2-1
CDR3aa: CASSPGSPARDEQFF
CDR3nt: TGTGCCAGCAGCCCGGGATCTCCAGCGAGGGATGAGCAGTTCTTC

d_gene: -
v_gene: TRBV7-9
abundance: few
j_gene: TRBJ2-5
CDR3aa: CASTRRGWGQETQYF
CDR3nt: TGTGCCAGCACCCGTCGAGGTTGGGGGCAAGAGACCCAGTACTTC

d_gene: -
v_gene: TRBV11-2
abundance: few
j_gene: TRBJ2-5
CDR3aa: CASSLARPYQETQYF
CDR3nt: TGTGCCAGCAGCTTAGCCAGGCCGTACCAAGAGACCCAGTACTTC

d_gene: TRBD2
v_gene: TRBV19
abundance: -
j_gene: TRBJ2-1
CDR3aa: CASNFGRADEQFF
CDR3nt: TGTGCCAGTAACTTCGGGAGGGCCGATGAGCAGTTCTTC

d_gene: -
v_gene: TRBV29-1
abundance: -
j_gene: TRBJ1-2
CDR3aa: CSVEVRSDSYTF
CDR3nt: TGCAGCGTTGAAGTGCGCTCGGACAGCTACACCTTC

d_gene: -
v_gene: TRBV7-9
abundance: few
j_gene: TRBJ2-3
CDR3aa: CASSLEEARTDTQYF
CDR3nt: TGTGCCAGCAGCTTAGAGGAAGCACGCACAGATACGCAGTATTTT

d_gene: -
v_gene: TRBV4-3
abundance: few
j_gene: TRBJ2-3
CDR3aa: CASSQEGRFRRDTDTQYF
CDR3nt: TGCGCCAGCAGCCAAGAAGGCCGCTTCCGGAGGGACACAGATACGCAGTATTTT

d_gene: -
v_gene: TRBV3-1
abundance: few
j_gene: TRBJ1-2
CDR3aa: CASSQGDGVNGYTF
CDR3nt: TGTGCCAGCAGCCAAGGGGACGGGGTTAACGGCTACACCTTC

d_gene: -
v_gene: TRBV10-2
abundance: many
j_gene: TRBJ2-1
CDR3aa: CASSESSWASPFF
CDR3nt: TGCGCCAGCAGTGAATCTTCGTGGGCTTCACCGTTCTTC

d_gene: TRBD1
v_gene: TRBV29-1
abundance: many
j_gene: TRBJ1-2
CDR3aa: CSTRQGNYGYTF
CDR3nt: TGCAGCACCCGACAGGGTAACTATGGCTACACCTTC

d_gene: -
v_gene: TRBV12-3/TRBV12-4
abundance: -
j_gene: TRBJ2-3
CDR3aa: CASSLGGVGRTDTQYF
CDR3nt: TGTGCCAGCAGTTTAGGCGGAGTCGGAAGAACAGATACGCAGTATTTT

d_gene: TRBD1
v_gene: TRBV2
abundance: -
j_gene: TRBJ2-7
CDR3aa: CASRGGQASREQYF
CDR3nt: TGTGCCAGCAGGGGGGGACAGGCATCGCGGGAGCAGTACTTC

d_gene: -
v_gene: TRBV12-3/TRBV12-4
abundance: -
j_gene: TRBJ1-2
CDR3aa: CASSTQEGSGYTF
CDR3nt: TGTGCCAGCTCTACTCAGGAGGGTTCGGGCTACACCTTC

d_gene: TRBD1
v_gene: TRBV7-9
abundance: few
j_gene: TRBJ2-3
CDR3aa: CASSPGQGSPDTQYF
CDR3nt: TGTGCCAGCAGCCCTGGACAGGGAAGTCCAGATACGCAGTATTTT

d_gene: -
v_gene: TRBV14
abundance: -
j_gene: TRBJ2-3
CDR3aa: CASSHGPGSPTDTQYF
CDR3nt: TGTGCCAGCAGCCATGGGCCAGGGAGCCCCACAGATACGCAGTATTTT

d_gene: -
v_gene: TRBV9
abundance: many
j_gene: TRBJ2-3
CDR3aa: CASSPRLSADTQYF
CDR3nt: TGTGCCAGCAGCCCCCGGTTGTCGGCAGATACGCAGTATTTT

d_gene: -
v_gene: TRBV10-3
abundance: few
j_gene: TRBJ1-2
CDR3aa: CAISVQAGYGYTF
CDR3nt: TGTGCCATCAGTGTACAGGCCGGCTATGGCTACACCTTC

d_gene: TRBD2
v_gene: TRBV5-1
abundance: many
j_gene: TRBJ2-1
CDR3aa: CATQRGTSDYNEQFF
CDR3nt: TGCGCCACCCAACGGGGGACTAGCGACTACAATGAGCAGTTCTTC

d_gene: TRBD2
v_gene: TRBV20-1
abundance: few
j_gene: TRBJ2-1
CDR3aa: CSAELAGGYNEQFF
CDR3nt: TGCAGTGCGGAACTAGCGGGGGGGTACAATGAGCAGTTCTTC

d_gene: -
v_gene: TRBV7-8
abundance: many
j_gene: TRBJ1-5
CDR3aa: CASSSRQLNQPQHF
CDR3nt: TGTGCCAGCAGCTCCCGACAGCTCAATCAGCCCCAGCATTTT

d_gene: TRBD2
v_gene: TRBV20-1
abundance: -
j_gene: TRBJ2-5
CDR3aa: CSASGTSALEGDEQYF
CDR3nt: TGCAGTGCTAGCGGGACTAGTGCCTTAGAAGGGGATGAGCAGTACTTC

d_gene: TRBD1
v_gene: TRBV28
abundance: once
j_gene: TRBJ2-7
CDR3aa: CASYGTGGNEQYF
CDR3nt: TGTGCCAGTTACGGGACAGGGGGCAACGAGCAGTACTTC

d_gene: -
v_gene: TRBV9
abundance: -
j_gene: TRBJ1-1
CDR3aa: CASSGWGNTEAFF
CDR3nt: TGTGCCAGCAGCGGTTGGGGGAACACTGAAGCTTTCTTT

d_gene: -
v_gene: TRBV7-2
abundance: -
j_gene: TRBJ2-4
CDR3aa: CASSFGSKNIQYF
CDR3nt: TGTGCCAGCAGCTTTGGCAGTAAAAACATTCAGTACTTC

d_gene: TRBD1
v_gene: TRBV12-3/TRBV12-4
abundance: few
j_gene: TRBJ1-2
CDR3aa: CASSLGTEKIYGYTF
CDR3nt: TGTGCCAGCAGTTTGGGGACAGAAAAAATCTATGGCTACACCTTC

d_gene: -
v_gene: TRBV12-3/TRBV12-4
abundance: -
j_gene: TRBJ2-1
CDR3aa: CASSSYRDPTGNEQFF
CDR3nt: TGTGCCAGCAGTTCTTACCGGGACCCGACGGGCAATGAGCAGTTCTTC

d_gene: -
v_gene: TRBV5-1
abundance: -
j_gene: TRBJ2-3
CDR3aa: CASSLANGGTQYF
CDR3nt: TGCGCCAGCAGCTTGGCCAATGGGGGTACGCAGTATTTT

d_gene: -
v_gene: TRBV4-1
abundance: -
j_gene: TRBJ1-2
CDR3aa: CASSQDVIRGYTF
CDR3nt: TGCGCCAGCAGCCAAGACGTGATACGGGGCTACACCTTC

d_gene: -
v_gene: TRBV12-2
abundance: -
j_gene: TRBJ1-1
CDR3aa: CASRLPGMNTEAFF
CDR3nt: TGTGCAAGTCGCTTACCGGGGATGAACACTGAAGCTTTCTTT

d_gene: -
v_gene: TRBV6-6
abundance: many
j_gene: TRBJ2-5
CDR3aa: CASSYPDRETQYF
CDR3nt: TGTGCCAGCAGTTACCCCGACAGAGAGACCCAGTACTTC

d_gene: TRBD2
v_gene: TRBV29-1
abundance: many
j_gene: TRBJ2-1
CDR3aa: CSVDRLAEFNEQFF
CDR3nt: TGCAGCGTTGATAGGCTAGCGGAATTCAATGAGCAGTTCTTC

d_gene: TRBD1
v_gene: TRBV10-3
abundance: -
j_gene: TRBJ2-7
CDR3aa: CAIRQTGSHEQYF
CDR3nt: TGTGCCATCAGACAGACAGGGTCCCACGAGCAGTACTTC

d_gene: -
v_gene: TRBV18
abundance: few
j_gene: TRBJ2-5
CDR3aa: CASSPRVDQETQYF
CDR3nt: TGTGCCAGCTCACCGCGAGTAGACCAAGAGACCCAGTACTTC